This T cell receptor beta chain was obtained from a study of T cell repertoires in cytomegalovirus infection. In this sample, this clonotype turned up a few times. TCRdb analysed the reads with MiXCR anew, one entry per CDR3 protein. Of about 240,000 distinct CDR3 sequences listed, about 12% were seen once; the top ten hold 1.5% to 2%. The V gene's germline CDR1 is MDHEN and CDR2 SYDVKM. Germline trimming cut 6 bases from V and 6 bases from J; bases unmatched to any gene: 5. The CDR3 runs to 14 residues. The chain joins TRBV28 to TRBJ2-3; 11 bases map to TRBD2. The TCR sequence derives from a human donor in good health (CMV status not recorded). Some clones in this sample may be carry-over from other donors' samples. Sequencing input: PBMCs. The CDR3 region is CASSRTSGLDTQYF. The CDR3 DNA sequence: TGTGCCAGCAGCCGGACTAGCGGGCTGGATACGCAGTATTTT.